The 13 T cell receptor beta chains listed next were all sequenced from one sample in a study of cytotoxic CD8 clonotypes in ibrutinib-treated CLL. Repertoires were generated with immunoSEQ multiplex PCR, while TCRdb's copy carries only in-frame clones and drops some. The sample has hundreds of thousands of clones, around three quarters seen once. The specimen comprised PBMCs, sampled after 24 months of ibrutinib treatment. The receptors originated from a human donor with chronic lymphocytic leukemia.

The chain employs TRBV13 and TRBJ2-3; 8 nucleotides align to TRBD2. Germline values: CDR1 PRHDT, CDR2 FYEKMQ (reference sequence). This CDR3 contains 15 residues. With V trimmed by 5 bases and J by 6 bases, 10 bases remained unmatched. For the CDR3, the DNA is TGTGCCAGCAGCACAAGACTAGCGCTAATTGATACGCAGTATTTT. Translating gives CASSTRLALIDTQYF.

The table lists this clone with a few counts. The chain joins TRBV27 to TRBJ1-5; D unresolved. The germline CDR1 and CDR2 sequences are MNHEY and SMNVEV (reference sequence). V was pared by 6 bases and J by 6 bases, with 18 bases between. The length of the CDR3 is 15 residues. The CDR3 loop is CASRARREWGQPQHF. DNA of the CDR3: TGTGCCAGCAGGGCACGGAGGGAGTGGGGTCAGCCCCAGCATTTT.

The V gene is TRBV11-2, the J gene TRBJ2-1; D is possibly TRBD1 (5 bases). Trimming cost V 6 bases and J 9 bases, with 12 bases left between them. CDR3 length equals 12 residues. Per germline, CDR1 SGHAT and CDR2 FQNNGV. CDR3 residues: CASSYIRGEQFF. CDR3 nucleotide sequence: TGTGCCAGCAGTTACATAAGGGGTGAGCAGTTCTTC.

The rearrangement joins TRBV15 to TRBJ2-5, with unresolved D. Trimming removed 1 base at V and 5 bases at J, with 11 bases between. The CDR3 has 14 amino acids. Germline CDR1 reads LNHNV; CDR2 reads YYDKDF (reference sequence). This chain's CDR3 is CATSRVGVWETQYF. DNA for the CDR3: TGTGCCACCAGCAGAGTTGGTGTTTGGGAGACCCAGTACTTC. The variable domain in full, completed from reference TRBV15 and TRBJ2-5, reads DAMVIQNPRYQVTQFGKPVTLSCSQTLNHNVMYWYQQKSSQAPKLLFHYYDKDFNNEADTPDNFQSRRPNTSFCFLDIRSPGLGDTAMYLCATSRVGVWETQYFGPGTRLLVL.

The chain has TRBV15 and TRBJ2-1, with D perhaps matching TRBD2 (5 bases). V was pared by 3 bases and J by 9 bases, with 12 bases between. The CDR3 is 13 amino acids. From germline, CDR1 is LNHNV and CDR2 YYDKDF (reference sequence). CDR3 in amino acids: CATSRDSLSEQFF. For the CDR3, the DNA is TGTGCCACCAGCAGGGACTCCTTGAGTGAGCAGTTCTTC.

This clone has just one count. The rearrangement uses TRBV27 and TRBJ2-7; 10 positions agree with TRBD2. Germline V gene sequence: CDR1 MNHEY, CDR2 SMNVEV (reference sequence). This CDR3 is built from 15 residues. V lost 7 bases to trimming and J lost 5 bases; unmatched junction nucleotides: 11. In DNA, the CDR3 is TGTGCCAGCAACCGTCCCGGACTAGCGGTTGACGAGCAGTACTTC. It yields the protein CASNRPGLAVDEQYF.

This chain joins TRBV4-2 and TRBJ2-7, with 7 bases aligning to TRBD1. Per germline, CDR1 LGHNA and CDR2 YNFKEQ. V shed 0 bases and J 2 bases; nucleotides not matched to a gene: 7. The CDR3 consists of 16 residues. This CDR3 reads CASSQEMVQGAYEQYF. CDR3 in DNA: TGTGCCAGCAGCCAAGAAATGGTGCAGGGGGCCTACGAGCAGTACTTC.

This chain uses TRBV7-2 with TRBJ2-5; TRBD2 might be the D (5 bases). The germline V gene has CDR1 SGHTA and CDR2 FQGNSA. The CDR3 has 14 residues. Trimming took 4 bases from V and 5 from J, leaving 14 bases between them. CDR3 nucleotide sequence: TGTGCCAGCAGCTCCTCAGGTGGCGGGGAGACCCAGTACTTC. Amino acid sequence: CASSSSGGGETQYF.

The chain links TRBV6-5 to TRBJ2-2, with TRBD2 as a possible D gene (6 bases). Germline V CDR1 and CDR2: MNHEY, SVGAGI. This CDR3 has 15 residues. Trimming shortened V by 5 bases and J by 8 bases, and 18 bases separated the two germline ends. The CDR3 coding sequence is TGTGCCAGCAGTGCCGGGGGTGAGCTTTCGGGGGAGCTGTTTTTT. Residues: CASSAGGELSGELFF.

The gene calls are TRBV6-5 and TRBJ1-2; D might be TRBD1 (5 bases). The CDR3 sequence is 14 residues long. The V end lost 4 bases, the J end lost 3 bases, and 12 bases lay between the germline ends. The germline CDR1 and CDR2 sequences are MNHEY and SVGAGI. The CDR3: CASSSPDNYYGYTF. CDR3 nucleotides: TGTGCCAGCAGTTCTCCGGACAACTACTATGGCTACACCTTC.

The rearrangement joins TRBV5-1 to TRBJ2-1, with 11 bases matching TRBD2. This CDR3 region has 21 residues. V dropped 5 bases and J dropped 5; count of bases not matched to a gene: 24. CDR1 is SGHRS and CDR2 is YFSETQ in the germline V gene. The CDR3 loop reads CASSPSLAGERGLADHNEQFF. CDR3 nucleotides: TGCGCCAGCAGTCCAAGCTTGGCAGGGGAGCGGGGACTAGCGGACCACAATGAGCAGTTCTTC.

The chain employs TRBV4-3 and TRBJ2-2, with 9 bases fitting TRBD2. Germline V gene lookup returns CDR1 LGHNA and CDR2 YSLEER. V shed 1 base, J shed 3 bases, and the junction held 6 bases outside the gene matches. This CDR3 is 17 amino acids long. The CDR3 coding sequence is TGCGCCAGCAGCCAAGTCGAGCGGGAGGCTGACACCGGGGAGCTGTTTTTT. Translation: CASSQVEREADTGELFF.

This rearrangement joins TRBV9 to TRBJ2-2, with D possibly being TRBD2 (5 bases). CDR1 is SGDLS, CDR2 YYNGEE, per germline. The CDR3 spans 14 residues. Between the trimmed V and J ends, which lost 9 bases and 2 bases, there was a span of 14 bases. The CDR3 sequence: CATRGGPNTGELFF. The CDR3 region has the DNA TGTGCCACCCGGGGTGGACCAAACACCGGGGAGCTGTTTTTT.